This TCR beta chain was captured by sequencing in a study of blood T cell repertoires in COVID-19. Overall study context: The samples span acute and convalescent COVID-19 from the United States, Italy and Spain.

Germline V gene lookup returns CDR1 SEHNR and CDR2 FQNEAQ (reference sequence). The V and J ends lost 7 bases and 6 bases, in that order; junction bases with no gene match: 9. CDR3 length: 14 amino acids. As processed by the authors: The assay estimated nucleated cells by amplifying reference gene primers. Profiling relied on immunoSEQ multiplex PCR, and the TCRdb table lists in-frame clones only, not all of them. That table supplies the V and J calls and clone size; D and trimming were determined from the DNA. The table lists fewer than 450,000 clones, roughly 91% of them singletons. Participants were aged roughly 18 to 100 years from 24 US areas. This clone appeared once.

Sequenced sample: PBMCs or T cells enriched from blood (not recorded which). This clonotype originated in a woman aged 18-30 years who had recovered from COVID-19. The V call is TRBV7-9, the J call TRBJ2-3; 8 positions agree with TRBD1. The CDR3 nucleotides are TGTGCCAGCACCCCAGGGGGCGGCGGGGATACGCAGTATTTT. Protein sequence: CASTPGGGGDTQYF.